Listed below are T cell receptor beta chains from one sample, sequenced in a study of cytomegalovirus exposure and HLA in healthy donors. Sequencing used immunoSEQ multiplex PCR; TCRdb keeps in-frame clones, though not all of them. Of about 160,000 clones detected, roughly four fifths appear once; the ten largest clones hold about 0.98%. The sequenced sample consisted of PBMCs. Receptors originate from a girl aged 2-10 years in good health and CMV-seropositive. Each CDR3 is given with its conserved first and last residue. The order of the fields is clone size, V gene, J gene, CDR3 protein. Only part of the rows carry a size: once, few, many, or a class if the clone is expanded.

clone_size: once; v_call: TRBV9; j_call: TRBJ2-5; cdr3_aa: CASSVGTRLETQYF
clone_size: NA; v_call: TRBV30; j_call: TRBJ2-3; cdr3_aa: CAWSLAGEDTDTQYF
clone_size: NA; v_call: TRBV27; j_call: TRBJ2-7; cdr3_aa: CASSSLAGLLSEQYF
clone_size: NA; v_call: TRBV30; j_call: TRBJ2-7; cdr3_aa: CAWRIAGGPREQYF
clone_size: few; v_call: TRBV6-6; j_call: TRBJ2-7; cdr3_aa: CASRPGGLPYEQYF
clone_size: NA; v_call: TRBV9; j_call: TRBJ2-3; cdr3_aa: CASSVAPGGGLADTQYF
clone_size: NA; v_call: TRBV30; j_call: TRBJ1-5; cdr3_aa: CAWSVGVNQPQHF
clone_size: NA; v_call: TRBV4-1; j_call: TRBJ2-7; cdr3_aa: CASSQDRTSSYEQYF
clone_size: NA; v_call: TRBV2; j_call: TRBJ1-5; cdr3_aa: CASSERGQGFYQPQHF
clone_size: NA; v_call: TRBV28; j_call: TRBJ2-1; cdr3_aa: CASSQLGLAGYNEQFF
clone_size: NA; v_call: TRBV9; j_call: TRBJ1-4; cdr3_aa: CASSVYGGGNEKLFF
clone_size: NA; v_call: TRBV7-8; j_call: TRBJ2-2; cdr3_aa: CASSSNSGTGELFF
clone_size: NA; v_call: TRBV21-1; j_call: TRBJ2-7; cdr3_aa: CASSKEASGPTYEQYF
clone_size: NA; v_call: TRBV4-1; j_call: TRBJ1-5; cdr3_aa: CASSRPGTGTNQPQHF
clone_size: NA; v_call: TRBV6-1; j_call: TRBJ2-7; cdr3_aa: CASRKERSPYHEQYF
clone_size: NA; v_call: TRBV15; j_call: TRBJ2-5; cdr3_aa: CATSTRGAGETQYF
clone_size: NA; v_call: TRBV6-5; j_call: TRBJ2-2; cdr3_aa: CASSYRENTGELFF
clone_size: NA; v_call: TRBV30; j_call: TRBJ1-2; cdr3_aa: CAWSTYYRSGPYGYTF
clone_size: NA; v_call: TRBV5-1; j_call: TRBJ2-2; cdr3_aa: CASSLLWPNTGELFF
clone_size: NA; v_call: TRBV30; j_call: TRBJ2-7; cdr3_aa: CAWNEGAGVDEQYF
clone_size: NA; v_call: TRBV7-9; j_call: TRBJ2-4; cdr3_aa: CASSSGTSFLGF
clone_size: NA; v_call: TRBV5-1; j_call: TRBJ2-2; cdr3_aa: CASSLGQPGELFF